This TCR beta chain is from a study of T cell repertoires in cytomegalovirus infection. Study-level results: Identification of carriers of CMV plus the relevant HLA was achieved through cumulative public TCR beta family frequency. Dominating the ex vivo response were HLA-C-restricted CMV-specific TCR beta clonotypes.

Each CDR3 protein is one row after TCRdb ran MiXCR on the reads. Of roughly 500,000 distinct CDR3 sequences listed, approximately 15% are singletons. With V trimmed by 6 bases and J by 2 bases, 5 bases remained unmatched. This CDR3 contains 14 residues. Germline CDR1 MDHEN, CDR2 SYDVKM. A remark on this clonotype: The antigen remains undetermined.

The sequenced sample consisted of CD8+ T cells from PBMCs. The clonotype originates from a human donor in good health (CMV status not recorded). Some clones in this sample may be carry-over from other donors' samples. The genes are TRBV28 and TRBJ2-7; 9 bases are shared with TRBD2. The CDR3 nucleotides read TGTGCCAGCAGCCTGAGACTAGCGGCCTACGAGCAGTACTTC. Amino acids: CASSLRLAAYEQYF.